This entry lists 27 T cell receptor beta chains sequenced from one sample in a study of blood T cell repertoires in COVID-19. Clones were read by immunoSEQ multiplex PCR, and TCRdb kept only the in-frame ones, dropping some. The table includes 55,000 to 80,000 clones, around four fifths detected once. The sample taken for sequencing was peripheral blood. These receptors came from a man aged 50-59 years with active COVID-19.

V and J are TRBV9 and TRBJ2-5; TRBD2 aligns across 13 bases. This CDR3 is built from 15 residues. Trimming cost V 3 bases and J 5 bases; bases outside gene matches: 4. Germline lookup yields CDR1 SGDLS and CDR2 YYNGEE. Written as DNA, the CDR3 is TGTGCCAGCAGCGCCCGGACTAGCGGGAGTGAGACCCAGTACTTC. Protein product: CASSARTSGSETQYF.

This clone occurred a few times. This sequence joins TRBV19 and TRBJ2-1; TRBD2 matches at 11 bases. Germline CDR1 LNHDA, CDR2 SQIVND (reference sequence). After removal of 2 bases from V and 0 bases from J, the junction contained 12 bases not matched to a gene. This CDR3 has 20 residues. This CDR3 reads CASSIFGLAGGPSSYNEQFF. The CDR3 region has the DNA TGTGCCAGTAGTATATTTGGCCTAGCGGGAGGCCCGAGCTCCTACAATGAGCAGTTCTTC.

The CDR3, as DNA: TGTGCCAGCAGCTTAAGAGGGACTGTGAAACAAGAGACCCAGTACTTC. It translates to CASSLRGTVKQETQYF. The chain combines TRBV7-2 with TRBJ2-5; tentatively, D is TRBD2 (6 bases). Germline V gene lookup returns CDR1 SGHTA and CDR2 FQGNSA. V lost 2 bases and J 2 bases, leaving 15 bases between the germline ends. The CDR3 is 16 residues long.

The chain carries TRBV5-8 and TRBJ2-7, with TRBD1 as a possible D gene (5 bases). CDR3 length equals 12 residues. Germline CDR1 SGHTS, CDR2 YDEGEE. Trimming took off 0 bases at V and 4 bases at J, with 5 bases between the two ends. The CDR3 region has the DNA TGTGCCAGCAGCTTGGACAGGTACGAGCAGTACTTC. The encoded protein is CASSLDRYEQYF.

The rearrangement uses TRBV7-6 and TRBJ1-5, with 7 bases aligning to TRBD1. This CDR3 is 13 amino acids long. With 5 bases clipped from V and 7 bases from J, the junction kept 5 bases outside the gene matches. CDR1 is SGHVS and CDR2 is FNYEAQ in the germline V gene. The CDR3 region is CASSQDRAQPQHF. CDR3 nucleotide sequence: TGTGCCAGCAGCCAAGACAGGGCCCAGCCCCAGCATTTT.

The table lists this clone with a few counts. This rearrangement joins TRBV2 to TRBJ1-5, with D possibly matching TRBD1 (5 bases). CDR3 size: 14 residues. The germline gives CDR1 SNHLY, CDR2 FYNNEI. V was trimmed by 8 bases and J by 0 bases, leaving 11 bases between them. CDR3 sequence reads: CASADSHSNQPQHF. The CDR3 nucleotides are TGTGCCAGCGCCGACAGCCATAGCAATCAGCCCCAGCATTTT. Using reference TRBV2 and TRBJ1-5 for the parts outside the CDR3, the full variable domain is EPEVTQTPSHQVTQMGQEVILRCVPISNHLYFYWYRQILGQKVEFLVSFYNNEISEKSEIFDDQFSVERPDGSNFTLKIRSTKLEDSAMYFCASADSHSNQPQHFGDGTRLSIL.

This clone appeared once. The rearrangement links TRBV7-8 to TRBJ2-7; 7 nucleotides line up with TRBD1. Germline values: CDR1 SGHVS, CDR2 FQNEAQ. J lost 6 bases, V lost 0 bases, and 8 bases had no gene match. The CDR3 covers 15 residues. The CDR3 DNA reads as TGTGCCAGCAGCTTAGCGGATCTGACAGGGATCGAGCAGTACTTC. As protein: CASSLADLTGIEQYF.

Only a few counts were recorded for this clone. J is TRBJ2-2 and V is TRBV7-3; D is uncertain. V lost 4 bases to trimming and J lost 6 bases, with 12 bases between them. There are 14 residues in the CDR3. Germline CDR1 SGHTA, CDR2 FQGTGA. This CDR3 is CASSSPGGSGELFF. CDR3 sequence (DNA): TGTGCCAGCAGCTCACCCGGCGGATCCGGGGAGCTGTTTTTT.

The chain carries TRBV12-3 or TRBV12-4 and TRBJ2-7; tentative D call: TRBD1 (6 bases). V lost 6 bases and J lost 6, with 15 bases in between. The CDR3 has 13 residues. The CDR3 coding sequence is TGTGCCAGCAGCCTGACAGGCAGGGGCGAGCAGTACTTC. Amino acid sequence: CASSLTGRGEQYF.

The J gene is TRBJ2-5, the V gene TRBV5-4; 8 bases align to TRBD2. J lost 3 bases, V lost 4 bases, and 8 bases had no gene match. Germline V gives CDR1 SGHNT, CDR2 YYREEE (reference sequence). The CDR3 sequence is 15 residues long. As DNA, the CDR3 is TGTGCCAGCAGCCCCCGGGGGGGCATGGAAGAGACCCAGTACTTC. Residues: CASSPRGGMEETQYF. The whole variable domain, filled in from reference TRBV5-4 and TRBJ2-5, reads ETGVTQSPTHLIKTRGQQVTLRCSSQSGHNTVSWYQQALGQGPQFIFQYYREEENGRGNFPPRFSGLQFPNYSSELNVNALELDDSALYLCASSPRGGMEETQYFGPGTRLLVL.

The J gene is TRBJ2-3, the V gene TRBV24-1; weak D call: TRBD1 (6 bases). V was cut by 7 bases and J by 0 bases, with 19 bases left in between. Germline CDR1 is KGHDR and CDR2 is SFDVKD. This CDR3 has 17 residues. The DNA of the CDR3 is TGTGCCACCAGGGAAACCTCTGGGACAACGAGCACAGATACGCAGTATTTT. Protein: CATRETSGTTSTDTQYF.

The chain is built from TRBV6-5 and TRBJ2-5, with TRBD1 matching 11 bases. The CDR3 is 15 residues long. CDR1 and CDR2 from the germline V gene are MNHEY and SVGAGI. With V trimmed by 6 bases and J by 5 bases, 8 bases remained unmatched. CDR3 in DNA: TGTGCCAGCAGCGCAGGGACAGGGGGACCGGAGACCCAGTACTTC. Translating gives CASSAGTGGPETQYF.

V gene TRBV4-1 combines with J gene TRBJ2-4, with TRBD1 matching over 9 bases. V was pared by 1 base and J by 6 bases, with 7 bases of the junction left unmatched. The CDR3 length is 16 residues. CDR1 and CDR2 (germline): MGHRA, YSYEKL. For the CDR3, the DNA is TGCGCCAGCAGCCAAGGTCCCGGGACAGGGTTAAACATTCAGTACTTC. Residues: CASSQGPGTGLNIQYF.

V usage is TRBV18 and J usage is TRBJ2-1; 7 positions match TRBD1. There are 14 residues in the CDR3. The germline CDR1 and CDR2 sequences are KGHSH and LQKENI. V lost 6 bases and J lost 5; bases outside the gene matches: 7. The CDR3 here is CASSPGQNNNEQFF. The CDR3 DNA follows: TGTGCCAGCTCCCCGGGACAGAATAACAATGAGCAGTTCTTC.

The chain joins TRBV5-1 to TRBJ2-5; 8 nucleotides agree with TRBD2. The CDR3 spans 16 residues. Losses at the gene ends were 5 bases for V and 4 bases for J; bases not matched to a gene: 13. Per the germline V gene, CDR1 is SGHRS and CDR2 is YFSETQ. The CDR3 DNA reads TGCGCCAGCAGACGGCGCTCCGGGGGGGCCGGAGAGACCCAGTACTTC. It specifies CASRRRSGGAGETQYF.

The chain recombines TRBV11-2 with TRBJ2-7; unclear D gene. V was trimmed by 3 bases and J by 0 bases, leaving 6 bases between them. The CDR3 has 13 residues. The germline V gene encodes CDR1 SGHAT and CDR2 FQNNGV. The CDR3 protein is CASSFNPSYEQYF. The DNA for the CDR3 is TGTGCCAGCAGCTTCAATCCCTCCTACGAGCAGTACTTC.

The V gene is TRBV7-2, the J gene TRBJ2-2, with 7 nucleotides matching TRBD1. The J segment lost 5 bases and the V segment lost 6 bases, leaving 9 bases of the junction unmatched. The CDR3 is 15 residues long. Germline CDR1 SGHTA, CDR2 FQGNSA. The CDR3 nucleotides are TGTGCCAGCAGTCCGTGGCAGGGGGTAACCGGGGAGCTGTTTTTT. Residues: CASSPWQGVTGELFF.

The chain combines TRBV5-1 with TRBJ1-2, with 8 bases identical to TRBD1. Germline CDR1 reads SGHRS; CDR2 reads YFSETQ. After removal of 0 bases from V and 5 bases from J, the junction contained 9 bases not matched to a gene. CDR3 length: 16 amino acids. Written as DNA, the CDR3 is TGCGCCAGCAGCTTGGTTGTTCGGGGACAGGAGTATGGCTACACCTTC. Translated, it gives CASSLVVRGQEYGYTF.

This clone was recorded a few times. This chain uses TRBV19 with TRBJ2-7; 10 bases are shared with TRBD2. Unmatched junction bases numbered 1, after V lost 3 bases and J lost 5 bases. The CDR3 runs 13 residues. Germline CDR1 is LNHDA and CDR2 is SQIVND (reference sequence). The CDR3 sequence: CASSIGLADEQYF. CDR3 nucleotide sequence: TGTGCCAGTAGTATTGGACTAGCGGACGAGCAGTACTTC.

The chain recombines TRBV28 with TRBJ2-7; TRBD1 matches at 7 bases. Germline V lookup: CDR1 MDHEN, CDR2 SYDVKM. This CDR3 contains 14 residues. V lost 6 bases, J lost 0 bases, and 5 bases stayed unmatched. The CDR3: CASSGTAPSYEQYF. The CDR3 region has the DNA TGTGCCAGCAGCGGGACAGCGCCCTCCTACGAGCAGTACTTC. The whole variable domain, remainder taken from reference TRBV28 and TRBJ2-7, is DVKVTQSSRYLVKRTGEKVFLECVQDMDHENMFWYRQDPGLGLRLIYFSYDVKMKEKGDIPEGYSVSREKKERFSLILESASTNQTSMYLCASSGTAPSYEQYFGPGTRLTVT.

V gene TRBV5-1 combines with J gene TRBJ1-2; 9 bases map to TRBD1. CDR1 is SGHRS and CDR2 is YFSETQ in the germline V gene. The V segment lost 2 bases and the J segment 4 bases; nucleotides outside the gene matches: 6. There are 15 residues in the CDR3. CDR3 amino acids: CASSLYGQGPYGYTF. The DNA of the CDR3 is TGCGCCAGCAGCTTATATGGACAGGGGCCCTATGGCTACACCTTC. Using reference TRBV5-1 and TRBJ1-2 for the parts outside the CDR3, the full variable domain is KAGVTQTPRYLIKTRGQQVTLSCSPISGHRSVSWYQQTPGQGLQFLFEYFSETQRNKGNFPGRFSGRQFSNSRSEMNVSTLELGDSALYLCASSLYGQGPYGYTFGSGTRLTVV.

The chain uses TRBV5-1 and TRBJ2-3; 7 bases fit TRBD1. This CDR3 region has 16 residues. Germline V gene sequence: CDR1 SGHRS, CDR2 YFSETQ. The trim removed 5 bases at V and 5 bases at J, leaving 14 bases unmatched. The DNA of the CDR3 is TGCGCCAGCAGTTGGATTCAGGGGGTTCGGGAAGATACGCAGTATTTT. This gives the protein CASSWIQGVREDTQYF.

This CDR3 is CASSEARHSSYEQYF. CDR3 DNA sequence: TGTGCCAGCAGTGAGGCCAGACACAGCTCCTACGAGCAGTACTTC. The chain links TRBV6-1 to TRBJ2-7; D is unclear. The ends were cut back, 3 bases at V and 0 bases at J, with 12 bases in the middle. CDR1 is MNHNS and CDR2 is SASEGT in the germline V gene. The CDR3 has 15 amino acids.

This sequence joins TRBV7-3 and TRBJ2-5, with 8 bases that match TRBD2. V gave up 5 bases and J gave up 2 bases; unmatched junction bases: 10. CDR1 SGHTA and CDR2 FQGTGA come from the germline V gene. CDR3 length equals 16 residues. The DNA of the CDR3 is TGTGCCAGCAGCCCCGCCGGGGGGGGGCGACAAGAGACCCAGTACTTC. This codes for CASSPAGGGRQETQYF.

V usage is TRBV7-2 and J usage is TRBJ2-1; no clear D. The germline V and J ends were trimmed by 4 bases and 7 bases, with 17 bases remaining between them. The CDR3 has 15 residues. The germline gives CDR1 SGHTA, CDR2 FQGNSA. CDR3 amino acids: CASSYRSSVGNEQFF. DNA of the CDR3: TGTGCCAGCAGCTACCGGTCTAGTGTAGGTAATGAGCAGTTCTTC.

This clone is a singleton in its sample. The chain couples TRBV19 to TRBJ1-4; 7 bases agree with TRBD1. The V segment lost 7 bases and the J segment 2 bases; nucleotides outside the gene matches: 4. This CDR3 comprises 14 residues. The germline gives CDR1 LNHDA, CDR2 SQIVND (reference sequence). CDR3 in DNA: TGTGCCAGTAAACAGACAGGGACTAATGAAAAACTGTTTTTT. It is translated as CASKQTGTNEKLFF.

This chain uses TRBV9 with TRBJ1-1; D remains ambiguous. CDR1 is SGDLS, CDR2 YYNGEE, per germline. CDR3 length equals 13 residues. Trimming shortened V by 0 bases and J by 6 bases, and 9 bases separated the two germline ends. Here the CDR3 reads CASSVAGSAEAFF. CDR3 coding DNA: TGTGCCAGCAGCGTAGCGGGGTCCGCTGAAGCTTTCTTT.